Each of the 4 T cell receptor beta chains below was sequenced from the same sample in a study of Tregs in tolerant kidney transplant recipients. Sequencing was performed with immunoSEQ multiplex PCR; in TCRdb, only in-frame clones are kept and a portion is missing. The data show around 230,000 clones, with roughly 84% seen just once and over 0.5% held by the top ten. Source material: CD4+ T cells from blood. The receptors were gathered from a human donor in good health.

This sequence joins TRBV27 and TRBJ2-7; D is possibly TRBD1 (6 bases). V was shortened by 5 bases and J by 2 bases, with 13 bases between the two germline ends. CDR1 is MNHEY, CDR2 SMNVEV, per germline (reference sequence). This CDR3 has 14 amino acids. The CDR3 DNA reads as TGTGCCAGCAGTACCAACAGGGTGGCCTACGAGCAGTACTTC. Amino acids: CASSTNRVAYEQYF.

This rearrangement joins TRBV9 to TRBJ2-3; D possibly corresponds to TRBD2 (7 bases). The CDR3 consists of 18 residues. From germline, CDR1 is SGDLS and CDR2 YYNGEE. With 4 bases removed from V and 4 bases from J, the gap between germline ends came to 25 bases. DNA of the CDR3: TGTGCCAGCAGCCCCCCTGGCGGGGGTGGGAAGGGGGCAGATACGCAGTATTTT. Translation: CASSPPGGGGKGADTQYF.

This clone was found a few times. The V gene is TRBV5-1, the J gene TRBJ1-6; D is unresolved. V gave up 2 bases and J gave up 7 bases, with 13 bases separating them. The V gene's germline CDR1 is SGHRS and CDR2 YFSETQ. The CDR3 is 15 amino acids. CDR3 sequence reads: CASSFRPGLNSPLHF. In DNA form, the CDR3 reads TGCGCCAGCAGCTTTCGACCGGGTCTGAATTCACCCCTCCACTTT. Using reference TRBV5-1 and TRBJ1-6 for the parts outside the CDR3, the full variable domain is KAGVTQTPRYLIKTRGQQVTLSCSPISGHRSVSWYQQTPGQGLQFLFEYFSETQRNKGNFPGRFSGRQFSNSRSEMNVSTLELGDSALYLCASSFRPGLNSPLHFGNGTRLTVT.

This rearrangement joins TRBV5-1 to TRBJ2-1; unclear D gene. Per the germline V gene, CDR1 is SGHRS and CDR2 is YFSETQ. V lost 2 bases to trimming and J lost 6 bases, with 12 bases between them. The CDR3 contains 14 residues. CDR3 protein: CASSLVEVGNEQFF. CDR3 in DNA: TGCGCCAGCAGCTTAGTAGAAGTAGGCAATGAGCAGTTCTTC.